This TCR beta chain was profiled in a study of T-cell memory formation after mild COVID-19. Overall study results and limits: Mainly in CM and EM were contracting CD4+ clones; CD8+ were in EMRA. Some clones that responded were present in memory (sampled pre-infection), which suggests cross-reactive memory joined. There was a balanced CD4/CD8 profile in clones contracting day 15 to 85, and later expanders leaned CD4+.

Comment on this clonotype: Antigen specificity is unknown.

5'RACE, which relied on constant-segment primers, yielded TCR alpha and TCR beta cDNA libraries carrying sample barcodes and UMIs. TCRdb analysed the 5' RACE reads with MiXCR anew, one entry per CDR3 protein. Among 100,000 to 120,000 distinct CDR3 sequences listed, roughly a sixth were seen once. V was trimmed by 2 bases and J by 7 bases, leaving 15 bases between them. CDR1 and CDR2 from the germline V gene are MNHEY and SVGAGI. CDR3 length equals 15 residues. The rearrangement joins TRBV6-5 to TRBJ2-1; possibly TRBD2 for D (5 bases). Sequenced: PBMCs or a T cell subset sorted from them (not recorded which). The clonotype originates from a young man who had mild COVID-19 (a few samples of this study predate the infection). Cell type and time point are not known. In DNA form, the CDR3 reads TGTGCCAGCAGTTACCCCGGAGGAAGACGTAATGAGCAGTTCTTC. Amino acids: CASSYPGGRRNEQFF.